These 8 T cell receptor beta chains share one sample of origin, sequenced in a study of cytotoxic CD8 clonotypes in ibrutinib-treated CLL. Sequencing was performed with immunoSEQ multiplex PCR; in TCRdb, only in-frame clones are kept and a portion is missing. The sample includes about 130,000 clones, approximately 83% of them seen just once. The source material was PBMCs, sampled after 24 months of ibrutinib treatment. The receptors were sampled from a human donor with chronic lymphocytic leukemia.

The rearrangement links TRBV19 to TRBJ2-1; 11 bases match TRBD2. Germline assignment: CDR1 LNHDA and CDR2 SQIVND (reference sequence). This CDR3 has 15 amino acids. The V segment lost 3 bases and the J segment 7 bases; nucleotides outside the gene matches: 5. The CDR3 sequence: CASSIGTSGRNEQFF. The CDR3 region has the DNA TGTGCCAGTAGTATTGGTACTAGCGGGAGAAATGAGCAGTTCTTC.

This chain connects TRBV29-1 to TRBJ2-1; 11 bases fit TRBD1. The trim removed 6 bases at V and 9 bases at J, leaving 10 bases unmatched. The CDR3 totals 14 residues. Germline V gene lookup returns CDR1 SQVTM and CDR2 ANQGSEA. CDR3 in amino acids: CSVAGTGGPGEQFF. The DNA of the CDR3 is TGCAGCGTAGCCGGGACAGGGGGGCCCGGTGAGCAGTTCTTC.

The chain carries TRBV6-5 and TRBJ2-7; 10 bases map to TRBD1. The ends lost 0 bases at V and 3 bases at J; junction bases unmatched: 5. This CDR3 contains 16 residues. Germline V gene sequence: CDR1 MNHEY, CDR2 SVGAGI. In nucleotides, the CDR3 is TGTGCCAGCAGTTACTCCTGGACAGGGGGTATCTACGAGCAGTACTTC. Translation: CASSYSWTGGIYEQYF.

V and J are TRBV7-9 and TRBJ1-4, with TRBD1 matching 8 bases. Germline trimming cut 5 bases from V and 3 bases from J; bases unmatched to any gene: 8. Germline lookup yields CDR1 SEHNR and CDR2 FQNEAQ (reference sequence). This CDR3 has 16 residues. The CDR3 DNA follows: TGTGCCAGCAGCGCGAACCGGGACAGGTCTAATGAAAAACTGTTTTTT. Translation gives CASSANRDRSNEKLFF.

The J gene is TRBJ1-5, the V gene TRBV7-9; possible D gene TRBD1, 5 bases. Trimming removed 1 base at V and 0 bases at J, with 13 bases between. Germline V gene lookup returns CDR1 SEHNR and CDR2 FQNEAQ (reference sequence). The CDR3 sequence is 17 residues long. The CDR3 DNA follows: TGTGCCAGCAGCTTAGGGAACAGGTTTTATAGCAATCAGCCCCAGCATTTT. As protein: CASSLGNRFYSNQPQHF.

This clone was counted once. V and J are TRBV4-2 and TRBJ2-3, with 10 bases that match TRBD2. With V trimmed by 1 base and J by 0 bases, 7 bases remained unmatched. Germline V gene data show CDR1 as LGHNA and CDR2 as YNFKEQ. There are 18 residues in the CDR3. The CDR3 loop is CASSQAAQLAGSTDTQYF. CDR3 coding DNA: TGTGCCAGCAGCCAAGCCGCCCAACTAGCGGGGAGCACAGATACGCAGTATTTT.

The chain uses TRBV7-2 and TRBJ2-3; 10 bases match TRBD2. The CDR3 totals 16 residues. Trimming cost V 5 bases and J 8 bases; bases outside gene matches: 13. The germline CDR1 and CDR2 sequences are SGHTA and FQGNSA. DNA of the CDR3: TGTGCCAGCAGCCAAAACCAAGCGGGAGGGCGGGGTACGCAGTATTTT. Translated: CASSQNQAGGRGTQYF.

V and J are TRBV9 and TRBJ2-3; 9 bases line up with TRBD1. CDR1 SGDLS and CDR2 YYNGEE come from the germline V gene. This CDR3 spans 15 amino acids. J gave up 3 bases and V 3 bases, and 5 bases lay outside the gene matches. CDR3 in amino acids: CASSARQGGTDTQYF. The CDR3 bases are TGTGCCAGCAGCGCCCGACAGGGGGGGACAGATACGCAGTATTTT.